This TCR beta chain was captured by sequencing in a study of blood T cell repertoires in COVID-19 (dated by TCRdb to about 2020). Turning to the overall study: The collaborator samples originated in the United States, Italy and Spain and spanned the acute and convalescent phases of COVID-19. The prospective study material was composed of cDNA or gDNA derived from T cells, B-cell-depleted T cells, or PBMCs. The dataset comprised deeply sampled blood TCRbeta repertoires from subjects exposed to, actively infected with, or recovered from COVID-19. The repertoires were released in a freely available public database intended as a resource for research on the immune response to SARS-CoV-2. Samples were obtained from the ongoing ImmuneRACE study (first 160 participants) and from 1,254 subjects provided by 6 global collaborators. The sample metadata nearly always contained a de-identified subject ID, COVID-19 status, age in years and sex. Where HLA class I and class II types were available, the types were taken from metadata supplied by the sample provider, not from assay-based typing. Study-wide findings and limitations: How much clinical and demographic metadata was included differed by source and by participant, and the metadata was provided uncurated.

TCRbeta CDR3 regions were amplified from genomic DNA by means of the immunoSEQ Assay, a bias-controlled multiplex PCR. The source study handled its data this way. The number of nucleated cells in each sample was estimated by amplification of reference gene primers within the assay. To quantify the absolute abundance of each unique TCRbeta CDR3 rearrangement, sequence reads were collapsed and filtered. Productive Simpson clonality was computed per sample as the square root of Simpson's diversity index over productive rearrangements. The table was pulled from immuneACCESS by TCRdb, which kept in-frame rearrangements only. Such tables lose some clones; where checked, under half of the loss comes from unresolved V genes, and the rest has no known cause. V and J calls and clone size follow that table, whereas D and trimming were derived from the DNA. Across this sample there are approximately 120,000 clones, with 86% seen only once. Around 5% of the sample rests with the top ten.

Each collaborating institution followed its own protocols to collect whole blood in K2EDTA tubes. For TCRbeta analysis, collaborators shipped samples as frozen whole blood, isolated PBMCs, or DNA extracted from either of those sample types. The germline V gene gives CDR1 as MDHEN and CDR2 as SYDVKM. Including cysteine and phenylalanine, the CDR3 has 17 amino acids. Of all the DNA, just the CDR3 is kept, 51 bases in frame from base 1. The V and J ends are trimmed by 6 bases and 7 bases, leaving 28 bases between them. Concerning this clone itself: Its antigen target is currently unknown. No much larger clonotype is one base removed from it; base qualities were not supplied.

The V and J segments used are TRBV28 and TRBJ2-7, with a tentative D gene TRBD1 over 7 matching bases. Sequencing was performed on peripheral blood. The TCR originated in a human donor in a cohort sampled during active COVID-19. For the CDR3, the sequence is CASSAEVRWVPGGEQYF. At the DNA level, the sequence is TGTGCCAGCAGCGCAGAAGTACGATGGGTCCCAGGGGGGGAGCAGTACTTC.